This T cell receptor beta chain was retrieved from a study of Graves' ophthalmopathy and Graves' hyperthyroidism. Study at large: There was a collection of peripheral blood at initial diagnosis, before any treatment.

Germline-derived CDR1 and CDR2 are MNHEY and SVGEGT. The CDR3 contains 18 residues. With 5 bases clipped from V and 0 bases from J, the junction kept 10 bases outside the gene matches. As the template, RNA transcripts were used to amplify TCR beta CDR3 regions. HTBI primers were employed in first-round RT-PCR, then a second-round multiplex PCR followed. TCRdb processed the multiplex PCR reads anew with MiXCR; each CDR3 protein has one entry. The data contain some 350,000 distinct CDR3 sequences, roughly a sixth of them singletons. PBMCs were obtained from 8.5 to 10 ml of fresh peripheral blood. The table lists this clonotype with many counts.

The chain links TRBV6-2 or TRBV6-3 to TRBJ2-7; 13 bases line up with TRBD2. The clonotype comes from an adult woman with stable Graves' hyperthyroidism. The specimen sequenced was peripheral blood. The CDR3, as DNA: TGTGCCAGCAGTCCCGGACTAGCGGGAGTCTCCGCCTCCTACGAGCAGTACTTC. This sequence encodes CASSPGLAGVSASYEQYF.